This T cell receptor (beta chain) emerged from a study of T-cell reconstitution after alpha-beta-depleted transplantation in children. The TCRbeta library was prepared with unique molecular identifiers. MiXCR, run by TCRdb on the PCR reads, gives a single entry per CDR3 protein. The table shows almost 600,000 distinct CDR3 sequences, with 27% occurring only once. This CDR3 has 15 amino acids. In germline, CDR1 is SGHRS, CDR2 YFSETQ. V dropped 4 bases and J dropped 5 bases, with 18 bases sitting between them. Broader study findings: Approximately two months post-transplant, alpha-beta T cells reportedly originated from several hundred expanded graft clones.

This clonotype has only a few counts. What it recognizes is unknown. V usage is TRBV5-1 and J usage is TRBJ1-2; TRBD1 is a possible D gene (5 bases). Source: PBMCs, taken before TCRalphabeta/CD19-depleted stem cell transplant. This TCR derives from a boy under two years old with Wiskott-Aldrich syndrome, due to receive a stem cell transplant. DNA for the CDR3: TGCGCCAGCAGCCTAGGAGCCGGGACGCCGTATGGCTACACCTTC. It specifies CASSLGAGTPYGYTF.